This T cell receptor beta chain was found in a study of human T cells and chemical hapten exposure. Study-level background: Mainly, slight library volume differences in the pool made TCR yields vary. Study conclusions and caveats: TCRs whose frequency exceeded 1 in 1000 remained the same following DPC sensitization.

This clonotype was seen repeatedly, ten times or more. Its antigen remains unidentified. The library labeled individual cDNA molecules by adding unique molecular identifiers to them. Authors' processing steps: A per-sample median of about 94,000 TCRs was observed, with counts ranging from roughly 23,224 to 700,000. One entry per CDR3 protein results from TCRdb running MiXCR on the reads. The V and J calls and clone size are TCRdb's, not the authors'. The table lists about 120,000 distinct CDR3 sequences, about 7.7% of them singletons, with roughly 1.3% in the top ten. This CDR3 contains 15 residues. V was clipped by 0 bases and J by 3 bases, with 7 bases between them. Germline V gene data show CDR1 as SGHRS and CDR2 as YFSETQ. RNA extraction used unfractionated whole blood as the source of total RNA.

The sequenced sample was whole blood. The sequence was obtained from a human donor in good health. Some clones in this sample may be carry-over from other donors' samples. The chain recombines TRBV5-1 with TRBJ1-6; D is uncertain. The DNA for the CDR3 is TGCGCCAGCAGCTTGGAACCGAACTATAATTCACCCCTCCACTTT. Protein product: CASSLEPNYNSPLHF.